The next 17 T cell receptor beta chains were all read from a single sample in a study of immune heterogeneity within non-small cell lung tumors. Multiplex PCR amplified TCR beta CDR3 with 32 V and 13 J primers. TCRdb itself ran the multiplex PCR reads through MiXCR, one entry per CDR3 protein. This sample carries about 2,600 distinct CDR3 sequences, 18% of them seen once, and the ten largest clones take 10% to 15%. The starting template was genomic DNA from bulk tumor, about 600 ng per sample. Biopsy collection occurred during surgery, with several far-apart biopsies per primary tumor. Curative surgery was performed on patients who had untreated, newly diagnosed non-small cell lung cancer. Specimen: lung tumor tissue. Receptor source: a woman between 50 and 59 years old with non-small cell lung cancer.

This clonotype was picked up one time. A much bigger clone sits one base away, suggesting this may be a read error. This chain connects TRBV6-1 to TRBJ2-5; 14 bases map to TRBD2. The CDR3 spans 17 residues. The ends lost 8 bases at V and 2 bases at J; junction bases unmatched: 10. Germline-derived CDR1 and CDR2 are MNHNS and SASEGT. CDR3 sequence (DNA): TGTGCCAGCGGCCGAGGACTAGCGGGAGGAGGGCAAGAGACCCAGTACTTC. Its protein is CASGRGLAGGGQETQYF.

By share of the sample, this clonotype is medium-sized. This chain joins TRBV2 and TRBJ1-2; 12 bases align to TRBD1. V lost 5 bases to trimming and J lost 4 bases; unmatched junction nucleotides: 5. The germline gives CDR1 SNHLY, CDR2 FYNNEI. This CDR3 is 15 amino acids long. CDR3 sequence (DNA): TGTGCCAGCAGTCGGGACAGGGGGCTGAGCTATGGCTACACCTTC. Translation gives CASSRDRGLSYGYTF.

Relative to its sample, this clonotype is medium-sized. V usage is TRBV10-2 and J usage is TRBJ2-1; no reliable D call. The V gene's germline CDR1 is WSHSY and CDR2 SAAADI. V dropped 5 bases and J dropped 8 bases, with 13 bases sitting between them. The CDR3 runs 13 residues. CDR3 DNA: TGCGCCAGCAGTCAGACATTTTGGGATGAGCAGTTCTTC. Translating it yields CASSQTFWDEQFF.

Judged by abundance, this clonotype is medium-sized (0.01 to 0.1%). This rearrangement joins TRBV10-3 to TRBJ1-4; TRBD1 might be the D (5 bases). V shed 2 bases and J shed 0 bases, with 7 bases lying between them. Germline values: CDR1 ENHRY, CDR2 SYGVKD. This CDR3 comprises 15 residues. CDR3 nucleotide sequence: TGTGCCATCAGTGAGACAGGAGCAACTAATGAAAAACTGTTTTTT. This translates into CAISETGATNEKLFF.

By its share, this clonotype is medium-sized (0.01 to 0.1%). This chain links TRBV12-3 or TRBV12-4 with TRBJ1-2; 7 positions agree with TRBD1. The junction had 24 bases not matched to a gene; V was cut back by 7 bases and J by 7 bases. This CDR3 has 18 amino acids. This chain's CDR3 is CASTRPRGQGEILSGYTF. The CDR3 region has the DNA TGTGCCAGCACCCGGCCCCGGGGCCAGGGGGAAATCTTAAGTGGCTACACCTTC.

In its sample, this clonotype is medium-sized. This chain uses TRBV6-2 or TRBV6-3 with TRBJ2-7, with D unclear. CDR1 is MNHEY and CDR2 is SVGEGT in the germline V gene. V shed 5 bases and J shed 6 bases, with 14 bases lying between them. The CDR3 has 13 amino acids. The CDR3 DNA is TGTGCCAGCAGTATAGCATCAGGAGTCGAGCAGTACTTC. It specifies CASSIASGVEQYF.

About this clonotype: Given the absence of the conserved phenylalanine or tryptophan at the CDR3 end, a read error is likely. No DNA is shown, since the ends of the CDR3 on it are uncertain; the CDR3 is the one TCRdb lists. The CDR3 here is CSARDEGLIGEQYFGP. The genes are TRBV20-1 and TRBJ2-3; TRBD2, the table's D call, was not compared with the DNA. The CDR3 is 16 amino acids in total, end residues counted. Germline V lookup: CDR1 DFQATT, CDR2 SNEGSKA (reference sequence).

By share of the sample, this clonotype is hyperexpanded. This chain uses TRBV20-1 with TRBJ1-5, with no clear D. This CDR3 is built from 15 residues. Per germline, CDR1 DFQATT and CDR2 SNEGSKA (reference sequence). V was clipped by 3 bases and J by 8 bases, with 20 bases between them. Here the CDR3 reads CSASGSRRGREPQHF. DNA for the CDR3: TGCAGTGCTAGCGGGTCTAGACGAGGACGGGAGCCCCAGCATTTT.

This clonotype has more than one count but fewer than ten. The rearrangement uses TRBV7-9 and TRBJ2-4; tentatively, D is TRBD2 (6 bases). The CDR3 has 16 amino acids. Germline V gives CDR1 SEHNR, CDR2 FQNEAQ (reference sequence). V lost 2 bases and J 7 bases, leaving 18 bases between the germline ends. The CDR3 loop is CASSLLEGTRDNIQYF. In DNA form, the CDR3 reads TGTGCCAGCAGCTTATTGGAGGGAACGAGGGATAACATTCAGTACTTC.

This clonotype was found a few times. Here the CDR3 DNA reads TGCAGTGCTGTGACTAGGCAAGAGACCCAGTACTTC. Residues: CSAVTRQETQYF. The rearrangement links TRBV20-1 to TRBJ2-5; D is perhaps TRBD2 (6 bases). The CDR3 spans 12 residues. V was trimmed by 5 bases and J by 2 bases, leaving 9 bases between them. The germline CDR1 and CDR2 sequences are DFQATT and SNEGSKA (reference sequence).

By sample share, this clonotype is medium-sized (0.01 to 0.1%). V gene TRBV6-2 or TRBV6-3 combines with J gene TRBJ2-1, with TRBD2 matching 13 bases. The CDR3 consists of 15 residues. Germline CDR1 reads MNHEY; CDR2 reads SVGEGT. V trimming: 5 bases; J trimming: 10 bases; junction bases outside the gene matches: 8. CDR3 nucleotide sequence: TGTGCCAGCAGTCAAACTAGCGGGAGGGACGGGGAGCAGTTCTTC. The encoded protein is CASSQTSGRDGEQFF.

As concerns this clonotype: A much larger clone is a single base away; this may be a read error. V and J are TRBV4-1 and TRBJ1-1; the D gene is possibly TRBD1 (5 bases). There are 15 residues in the CDR3. Germline CDR1 MGHRA, CDR2 YSYEKL. V was trimmed by 1 base and J by 3 bases, leaving 12 bases between them. Written as DNA, the CDR3 is TGCGCCAGCAGCCAAGGACAGTTGGGGCACACTGAAGCTTTCTTT. Translating gives CASSQGQLGHTEAFF.

In its sample, this clonotype ranks as medium-sized (0.01 to 0.1%). This rearrangement joins TRBV6-2 or TRBV6-3 to TRBJ2-7; no firm D call. This CDR3 region has 11 residues. The V gene lost 7 bases and the J gene lost 4 bases, with 8 bases spanning the gap. Looked up from germline, CDR1 is MNHEY and CDR2 is SVGEGT. As DNA, the CDR3 is TGTGCCAGCACCAACTTATACGAGCAGTACTTC. This codes for CASTNLYEQYF.

On this clonotype: An end of the junction differs from the germline gene, which may be a read error. The chain has TRBV6-1 and TRBJ1-3, with unresolved D. The length of the CDR3 is 13 residues. Germline V gene lookup returns CDR1 MNHNS and CDR2 SASEGT. As DNA, the CDR3 is TGTGCCAGCAGTGCAGAGCCTGGAAACATCATATATTTT. The encoded protein is CASSAEPGNIIYF.

This clonotype is medium-sized. The CDR3 DNA sequence: TGTGCCAGCAGTCCATACCAGGGGACCGGGGAGCTGTTTTTT. It codes for CASSPYQGTGELFF. This chain uses TRBV27 with TRBJ2-2; the D gene is possibly TRBD1 (6 bases). CDR3 length: 14 residues. CDR1 MNHEY and CDR2 SMNVEV come from the germline V gene (reference sequence). V was clipped by 5 bases and J by 5 bases, with 12 bases between them.

The gene calls are TRBV6-1 and TRBJ2-7; possibly TRBD1 or TRBD2 for D (5 bases each). In germline, CDR1 is MNHNS, CDR2 SASEGT. CDR3 length equals 15 residues. Trimming took off 7 bases at V and 2 bases at J, with 18 bases between the two ends. CDR3 nucleotide sequence: TGTGCCAGCAAGGATTCCGGGGCTCCTCCCTACGAGCAGTACTTC. Translated: CASKDSGAPPYEQYF.

This clonotype is labeled medium-sized. CDR3: CASAGAIINQPQHF. CDR3 sequence (DNA): TGTGCCAGCGCGGGGGCAATAATAAATCAGCCCCAGCATTTT. This chain links TRBV6-2 or TRBV6-3 with TRBJ1-5, with TRBD1 as a possible D gene (6 bases). The CDR3 extends over 14 amino acids. Trimming cost V 8 bases and J 4 bases, with 15 bases left between them. Germline-derived CDR1 and CDR2 are MNHEY and SVGEGT.